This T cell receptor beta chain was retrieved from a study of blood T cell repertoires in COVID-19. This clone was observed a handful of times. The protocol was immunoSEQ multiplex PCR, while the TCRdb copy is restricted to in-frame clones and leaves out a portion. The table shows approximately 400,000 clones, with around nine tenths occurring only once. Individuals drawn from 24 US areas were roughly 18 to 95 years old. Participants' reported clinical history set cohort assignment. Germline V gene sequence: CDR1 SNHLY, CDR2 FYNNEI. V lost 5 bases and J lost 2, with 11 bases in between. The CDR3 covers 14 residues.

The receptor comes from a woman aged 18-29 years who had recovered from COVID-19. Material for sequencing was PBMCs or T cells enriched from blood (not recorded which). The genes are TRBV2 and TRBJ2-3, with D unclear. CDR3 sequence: CASSPAEYTDTQYF. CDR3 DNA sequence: TGTGCCAGCAGTCCCGCGGAGTACACAGATACGCAGTATTTT.